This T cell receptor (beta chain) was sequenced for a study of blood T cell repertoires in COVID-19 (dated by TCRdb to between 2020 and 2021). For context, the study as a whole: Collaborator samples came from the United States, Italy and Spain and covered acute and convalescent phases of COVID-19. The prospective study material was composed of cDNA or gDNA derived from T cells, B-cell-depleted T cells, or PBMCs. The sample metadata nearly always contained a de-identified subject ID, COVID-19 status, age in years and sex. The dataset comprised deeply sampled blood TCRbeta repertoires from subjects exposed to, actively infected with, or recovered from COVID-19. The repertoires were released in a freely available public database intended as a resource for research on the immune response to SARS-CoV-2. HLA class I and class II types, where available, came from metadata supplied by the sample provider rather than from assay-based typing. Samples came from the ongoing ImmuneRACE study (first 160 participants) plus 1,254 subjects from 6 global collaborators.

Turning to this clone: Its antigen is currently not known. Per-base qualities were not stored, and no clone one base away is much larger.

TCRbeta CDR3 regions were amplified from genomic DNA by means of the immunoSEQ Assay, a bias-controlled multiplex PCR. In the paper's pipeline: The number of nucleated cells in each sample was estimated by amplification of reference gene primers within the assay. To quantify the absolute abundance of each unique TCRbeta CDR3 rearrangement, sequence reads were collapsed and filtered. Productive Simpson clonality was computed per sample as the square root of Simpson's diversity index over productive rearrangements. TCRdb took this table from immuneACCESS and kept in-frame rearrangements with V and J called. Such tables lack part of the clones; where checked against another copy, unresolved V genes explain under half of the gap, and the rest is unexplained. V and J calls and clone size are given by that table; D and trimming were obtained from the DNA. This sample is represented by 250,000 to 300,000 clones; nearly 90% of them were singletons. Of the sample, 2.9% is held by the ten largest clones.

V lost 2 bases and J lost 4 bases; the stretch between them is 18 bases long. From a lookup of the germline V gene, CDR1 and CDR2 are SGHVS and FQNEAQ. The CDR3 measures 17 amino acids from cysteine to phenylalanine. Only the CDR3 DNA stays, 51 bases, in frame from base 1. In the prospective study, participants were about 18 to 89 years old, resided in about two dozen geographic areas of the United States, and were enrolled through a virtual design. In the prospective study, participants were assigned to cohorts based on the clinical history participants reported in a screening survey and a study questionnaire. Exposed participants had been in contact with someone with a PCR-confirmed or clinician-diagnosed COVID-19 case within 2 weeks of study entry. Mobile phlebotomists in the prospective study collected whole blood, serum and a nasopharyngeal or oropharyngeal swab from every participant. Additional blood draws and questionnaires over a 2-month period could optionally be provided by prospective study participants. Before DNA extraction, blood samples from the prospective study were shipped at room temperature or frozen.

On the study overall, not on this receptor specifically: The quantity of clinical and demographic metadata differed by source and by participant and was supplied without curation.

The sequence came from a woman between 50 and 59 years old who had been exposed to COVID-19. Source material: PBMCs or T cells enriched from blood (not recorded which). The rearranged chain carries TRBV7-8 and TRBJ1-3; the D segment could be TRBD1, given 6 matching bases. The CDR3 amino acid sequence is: CASSLLRAGAFGNTIYF. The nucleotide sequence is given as TGTGCCAGCAGCTTACTCCGTGCAGGGGCTTTCGGAAACACCATATATTTT.